What follows describes a single T cell receptor (beta chain). Its target is not known. This record belongs to a study of T cells in Graves' hyperthyroidism and ophthalmopathy. RNA transcripts gave rise to amplified TCR beta CDR3 regions. The HTBI set primed first-round TCR CDR3 RT-PCR. TCRdb fed the multiplex PCR reads into MiXCR, producing one record per CDR3 protein. The table includes 500,000 to 800,000 distinct CDR3 sequences, about 45% detected once. Clinical symptoms, serum thyroxine, TRAb, thyroid ultrasound and orbital computed tomography established diagnosis. The CDR3 has 11 amino acids. V lost 1 base and J lost 14, with 8 bases in between. CDR1 is SEHNR and CDR2 is FQNEAQ in the germline V gene (reference sequence). Study findings and constraints: In the blood, most expanded thyroid clonotypes above 0.001 appeared as well. Before onset, by a median of 6.5 months, the model predicted ophthalmopathy. The authors' 13 V-J model separated ophthalmopathy from stable hyperthyroidism.

The chain carries TRBV7-9 and TRBJ1-4; D unresolved. What was sequenced was peripheral blood or thyroid tissue (not recorded which). This TCR derives from an adult man with Graves' disease, either hyperthyroidism or ophthalmopathy (not recorded which). CDR3 protein: CASSLGGRLFF. The DNA of the CDR3 is TGTGCCAGCAGCTTAGGAGGGAGGCTGTTTTTT.